Following are 2 T cell receptor beta chains from one sample sequenced in a study of Graves' ophthalmopathy and Graves' hyperthyroidism. The authors amplified TCR beta CDR3 regions from RNA transcripts. Following a first-round RT-PCR that used HTBI primers, a second-round multiplex PCR was carried out. Each CDR3 protein is one row after TCRdb ran MiXCR on the multiplex PCR reads. This sample has 900,000 to 1,200,000 distinct CDR3 sequences, with about 40% found just once. The sequenced sample was peripheral blood or thyroid tissue (not recorded which). Receptors originate from an adult man with Graves' hyperthyroidism.

This clonotype was observed at least ten times. The chain carries TRBV19 and TRBJ2-7; D gene ambiguous. This CDR3 is built from 15 residues. The V gene's germline CDR1 is LNHDA and CDR2 SQIVND (reference sequence). Trimming removed 6 bases at V and 3 bases at J, with 18 bases between. Here the CDR3 DNA reads TGTGCCAGTAGCACGAACCCGGCCCCGATCTACGAGCAGTACTTC. Amino acids: CASSTNPAPIYEQYF.

This clonotype was picked up many times. The CDR3 nucleotides are TGTGCCAGCAGCGTGTCCCAGGGTGTGAACTATGGCTACACCTTC. Amino acids: CASSVSQGVNYGYTF. V and J are TRBV9 and TRBJ1-2; TRBD1 might be the D (5 bases). Germline CDR1 and CDR2: SGDLS and YYNGEE. This CDR3 has 15 residues. Trimming took off 2 bases at V and 2 bases at J, with 13 bases between the two ends.